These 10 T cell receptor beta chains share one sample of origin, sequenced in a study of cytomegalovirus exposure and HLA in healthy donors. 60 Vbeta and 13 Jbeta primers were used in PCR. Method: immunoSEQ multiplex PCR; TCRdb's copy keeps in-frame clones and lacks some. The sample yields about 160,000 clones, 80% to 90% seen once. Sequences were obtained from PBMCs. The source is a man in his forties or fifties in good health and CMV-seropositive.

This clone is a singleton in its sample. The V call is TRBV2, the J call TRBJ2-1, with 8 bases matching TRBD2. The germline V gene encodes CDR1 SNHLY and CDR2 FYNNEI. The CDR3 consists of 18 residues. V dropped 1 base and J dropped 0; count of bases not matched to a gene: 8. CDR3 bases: TGTGCCAGCAGTGAAGTCGTTAGCGGGAAGAGCTCCTACAATGAGCAGTTCTTC. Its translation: CASSEVVSGKSSYNEQFF.

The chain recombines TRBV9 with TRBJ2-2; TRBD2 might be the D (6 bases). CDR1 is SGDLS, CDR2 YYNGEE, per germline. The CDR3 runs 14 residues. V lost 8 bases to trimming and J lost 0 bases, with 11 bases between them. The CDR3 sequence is CASSEGPNTGELFF. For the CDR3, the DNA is TGTGCCAGTTCGGAGGGTCCGAACACCGGGGAGCTGTTTTTT.

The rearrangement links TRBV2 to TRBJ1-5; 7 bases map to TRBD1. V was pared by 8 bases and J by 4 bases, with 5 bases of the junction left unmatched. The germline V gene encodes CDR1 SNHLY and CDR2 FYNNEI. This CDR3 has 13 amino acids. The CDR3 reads CASCTQGNQPQHF. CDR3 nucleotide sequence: TGTGCCAGCTGTACACAGGGGAATCAGCCCCAGCATTTT.

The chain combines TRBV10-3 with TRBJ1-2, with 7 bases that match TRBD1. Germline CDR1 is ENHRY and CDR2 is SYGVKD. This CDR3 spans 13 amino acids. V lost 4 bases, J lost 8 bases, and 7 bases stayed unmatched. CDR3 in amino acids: CAISAGTEDGYTF. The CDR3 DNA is TGTGCCATCAGTGCGGGGACAGAGGACGGCTACACCTTC.

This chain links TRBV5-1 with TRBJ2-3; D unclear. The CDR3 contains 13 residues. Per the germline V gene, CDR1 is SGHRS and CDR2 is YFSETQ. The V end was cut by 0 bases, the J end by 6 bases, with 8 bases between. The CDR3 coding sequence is TGCGCCAGCAGCTTGGCGTATGCGGATACGCAGTATTTT. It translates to CASSLAYADTQYF.

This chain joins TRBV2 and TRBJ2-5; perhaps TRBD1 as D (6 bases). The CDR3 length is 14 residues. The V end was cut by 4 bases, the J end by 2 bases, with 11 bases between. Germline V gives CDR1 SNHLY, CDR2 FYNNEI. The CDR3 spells CASSVTGIQETQYF. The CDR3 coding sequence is TGTGCCAGCAGTGTAACAGGGATTCAAGAGACCCAGTACTTC.

CDR3 in DNA: TGTGCCAGCAGCTTAGCTCCGTCTAGGCGGGAAAAACTGTTTTTT. Residues: CASSLAPSRREKLFF. The V call is TRBV7-2, the J call TRBJ1-4; unclear D gene. V was cut by 0 bases and J by 8 bases, with 13 bases left in between. The CDR3 has 15 residues. Germline loops: CDR1 SGHTA, CDR2 FQGNSA.

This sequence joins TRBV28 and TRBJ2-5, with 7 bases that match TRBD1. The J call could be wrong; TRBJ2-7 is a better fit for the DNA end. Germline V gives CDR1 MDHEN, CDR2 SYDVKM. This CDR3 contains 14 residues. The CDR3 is CASSSRDSSDEQYF. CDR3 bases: TGTGCCAGCAGTTCCCGGGACAGTAGCGACGAGCAGTACTTC.

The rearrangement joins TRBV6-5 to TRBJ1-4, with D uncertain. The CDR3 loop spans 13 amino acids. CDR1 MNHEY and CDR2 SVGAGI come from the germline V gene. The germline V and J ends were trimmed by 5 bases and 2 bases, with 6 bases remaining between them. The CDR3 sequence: CASSPLTNEKLFF. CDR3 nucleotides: TGTGCCAGCAGTCCTCTCACTAATGAAAAACTGTTTTTT.

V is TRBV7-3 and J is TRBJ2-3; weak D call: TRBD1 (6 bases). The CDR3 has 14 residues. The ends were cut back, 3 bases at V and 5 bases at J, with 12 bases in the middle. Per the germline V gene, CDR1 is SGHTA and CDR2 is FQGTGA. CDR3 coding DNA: TGTGCCAGCAGCTTTCAGGGGTTAGGAGATACGCAGTATTTT. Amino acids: CASSFQGLGDTQYF.